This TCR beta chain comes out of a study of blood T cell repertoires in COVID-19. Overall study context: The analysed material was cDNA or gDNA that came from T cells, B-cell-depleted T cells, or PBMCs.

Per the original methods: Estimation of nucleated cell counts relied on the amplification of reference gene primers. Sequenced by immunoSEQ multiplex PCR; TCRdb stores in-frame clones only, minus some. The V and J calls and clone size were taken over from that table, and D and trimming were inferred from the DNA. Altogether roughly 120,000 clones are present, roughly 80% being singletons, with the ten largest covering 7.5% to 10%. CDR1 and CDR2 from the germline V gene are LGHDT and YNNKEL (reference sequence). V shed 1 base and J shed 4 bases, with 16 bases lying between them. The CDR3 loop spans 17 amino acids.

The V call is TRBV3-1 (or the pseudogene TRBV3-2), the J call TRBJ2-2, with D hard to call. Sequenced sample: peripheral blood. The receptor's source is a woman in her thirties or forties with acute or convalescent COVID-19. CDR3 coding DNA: TGTGCCAGCAGCCAAGGTTCGGGTTGGTCTACCACCGGGGAGCTGTTTTTT. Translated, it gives CASSQGSGWSTTGELFF.